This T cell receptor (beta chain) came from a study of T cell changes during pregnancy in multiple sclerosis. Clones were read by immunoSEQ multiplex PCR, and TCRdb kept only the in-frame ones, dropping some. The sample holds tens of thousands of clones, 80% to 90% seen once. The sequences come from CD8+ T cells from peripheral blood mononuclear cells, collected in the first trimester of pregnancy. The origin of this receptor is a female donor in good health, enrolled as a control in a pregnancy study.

The CDR3 DNA reads as TGTGCCACCAGCCAAGAAGGTCTTGGACAGGGCGGCCCCGAAGCTTTCTTT. Its protein is CATSQEGLGQGGPEAFF. J is TRBJ1-1 and V is TRBV15; 8 nucleotides match TRBD1. The CDR3 consists of 17 residues. Germline lookup yields CDR1 LNHNV and CDR2 YYDKDF (reference sequence). The J segment lost 8 bases and the V segment lost 5 bases, leaving 19 bases of the junction unmatched.